This T cell receptor beta chain was identified in a study of cytomegalovirus exposure and HLA in healthy donors. Study observations and caveats: More clonal expansion characterized HLA-associated TCR beta chains than equally common others in a later analysis.

The PCR ran on 60 Vbeta and 13 Jbeta primers. Clones were sequenced by immunoSEQ multiplex PCR, and TCRdb holds only the in-frame ones, with some missing. The data show about 52,000 clones, about 57% seen once. V lost 5 bases and J lost 10, with 19 bases in between. This CDR3 contains 14 residues. In germline, CDR1 is SGHNT, CDR2 YYREEE (reference sequence). A word on this clone: Its specificity is not known.

V is TRBV5-4 and J is TRBJ2-1, with D possibly matching TRBD1 (6 bases). Sequencing was performed on PBMCs. The sequence was collected from a human donor in good health. The CDR3 sequence is CASSFSKPDREQFF. DNA for the CDR3: TGTGCCAGCAGTTTTTCTAAGCCCGACAGGGAGCAGTTCTTC.